The source of this TCR beta chain is a study of CD8 T cells in Susac syndrome. Study findings and constraints: Susac-specific public clones found in total CD8+ repertoires numbered some 15, and those in CD8+ TEMRA repertoires numbered several.

Comments on this clonotype: Its specificity is not known. One end of the junction fails to match germline, which may point to a read error.

With random hexamers, about 0.5 to 1 ug RNA was reverse transcribed. One entry per CDR3 protein results from TCRdb running MiXCR on the immunoSEQ multiplex PCR reads. The sample contains tens of thousands of distinct CDR3 sequences, around 96% of which appear only once. Per germline, CDR1 SSHAT and CDR2 FNYEAQ (reference sequence). The CDR3 runs 15 residues. The chain has TRBV7-7 and TRBJ2-6; D tentatively reads TRBD1 or TRBD2 (6 bases each). Specimen: CD8+ T cells from PBMCs. The clonotype was recovered from a human donor with Susac syndrome. In nucleotides, the CDR3 is TGTGCTAGCAGCCCGGGGGCCCCTGGGGCCAACGTCCTGACTTTC. Amino acids: CASSPGAPGANVLTF.